This entry concerns a single TCR beta chain. The sample holds a few counts of this clonotype. Its antigen specificity is not known. The record has no base qualities; no much larger clone is one base away. This sample is drawn from a study of T-cell reconstitution after alpha-beta-depleted transplantation in children (TCRdb year 2016). About the study as a whole: Using TCR repertoire profiling, the study followed T-cell immune reconstitution in a quantitative way in children after TCRalphabeta/CD19-depleted allogeneic hematopoietic cell transplantation.

Receptors were amplified or captured by PCR. The instrument was an Illumina HiSeq 2500. To normalize quantification of the TCRbeta repertoire, the TCR libraries were built with molecular barcoding that relied on unique molecular identifiers. TCRdb applied fastp at Q25 and MiXCR to the public reads, then kept only in-frame beta chains. One record per CDR3 amino acid sequence lists the most common genes and DNA. Present in this sample are some 490,000 distinct CDR3 sequences, approximately 12% of which were seen just once. The ten top clones hold more than 5.5% of the sample. The germline V and J ends show losses of 1 base and 8 bases respectively, and no gene match explains 3 bases of the junction. The germline V gene specifies KGHDR as CDR1 and SFDVKD as CDR2. The CDR3 sequence holds 14 residues, the cysteine and phenylalanine included. Just CDR3 DNA is preserved here, 42 bases in frame from base 1.

This clonotype originated in a human donor who donated a stem cell graft to a child with combined immunodeficiency. Sequenced material: PBMCs from the stem cell graft donor, taken from the stem cell graft. The chain is assembled from TRBV24-1 and TRBJ2-1, with 8 middle bases fitting TRBD2. In nucleotide form, the sequence is TGTGCCACCAGTGATTTAGCGGGGGCGGATGAGCAGTTCTTC. It specifies CATSDLAGADEQFF.